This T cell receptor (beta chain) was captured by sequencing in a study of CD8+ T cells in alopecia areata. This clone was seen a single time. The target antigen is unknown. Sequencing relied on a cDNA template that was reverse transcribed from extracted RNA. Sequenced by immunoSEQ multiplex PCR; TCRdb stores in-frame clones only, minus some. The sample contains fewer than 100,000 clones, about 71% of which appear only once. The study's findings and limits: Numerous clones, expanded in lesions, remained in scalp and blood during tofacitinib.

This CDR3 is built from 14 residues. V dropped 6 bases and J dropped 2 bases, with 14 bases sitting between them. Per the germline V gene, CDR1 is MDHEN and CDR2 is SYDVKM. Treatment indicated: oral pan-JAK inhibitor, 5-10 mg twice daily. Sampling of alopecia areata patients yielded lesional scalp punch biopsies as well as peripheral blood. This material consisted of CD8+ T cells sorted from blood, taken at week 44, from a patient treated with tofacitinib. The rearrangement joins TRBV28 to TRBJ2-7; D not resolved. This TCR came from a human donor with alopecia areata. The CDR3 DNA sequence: TGTGCCAGCAGCCCCTCGAGTAACCCCTACGAGCAGTACTTC. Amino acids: CASSPSSNPYEQYF. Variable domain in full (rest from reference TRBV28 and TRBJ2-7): DVKVTQSSRYLVKRTGEKVFLECVQDMDHENMFWYRQDPGLGLRLIYFSYDVKMKEKGDIPEGYSVSREKKERFSLILESASTNQTSMYLCASSPSSNPYEQYFGPGTRLTVT.